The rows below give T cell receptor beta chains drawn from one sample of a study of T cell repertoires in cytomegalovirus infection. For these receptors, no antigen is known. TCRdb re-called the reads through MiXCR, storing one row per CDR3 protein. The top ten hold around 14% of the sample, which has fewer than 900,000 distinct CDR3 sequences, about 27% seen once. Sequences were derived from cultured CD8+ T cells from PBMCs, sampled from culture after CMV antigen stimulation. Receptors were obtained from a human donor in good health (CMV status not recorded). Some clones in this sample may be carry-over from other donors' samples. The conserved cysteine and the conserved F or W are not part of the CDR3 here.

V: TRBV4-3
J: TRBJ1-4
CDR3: ASSQGVYGRGSEKLF

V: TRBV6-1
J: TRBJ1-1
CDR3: ASSPFPGTEAF

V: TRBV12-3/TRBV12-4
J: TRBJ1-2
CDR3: ASSLVGQGVENYGYT

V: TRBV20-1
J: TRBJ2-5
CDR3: SAAHLLSGSQETQY

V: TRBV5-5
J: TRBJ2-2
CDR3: ASSLWALGTGELF

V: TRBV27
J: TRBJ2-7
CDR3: ASSFGHQNYEQY

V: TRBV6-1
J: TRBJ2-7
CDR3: ASSEVSQFYEQY

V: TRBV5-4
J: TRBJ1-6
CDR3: ASSLEGDSPLH

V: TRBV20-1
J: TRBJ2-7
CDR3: SARDPSGGIHEQY

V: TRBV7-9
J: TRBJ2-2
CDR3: ASSSRGGTMNTGELF

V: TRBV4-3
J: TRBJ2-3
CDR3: ASSQALFDRGADTQY

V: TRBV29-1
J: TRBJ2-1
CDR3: SLATGGPWGEQF

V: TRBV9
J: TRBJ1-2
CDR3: ASSVVGDGYT

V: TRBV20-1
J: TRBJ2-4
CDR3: SASFGGGENIQY

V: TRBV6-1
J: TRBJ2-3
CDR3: ASTPGQGHTDTQY

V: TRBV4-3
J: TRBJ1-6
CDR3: ASSLRQGRGYNSPLH

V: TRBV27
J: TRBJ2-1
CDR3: ASSLSPHRQGSSYNEQF

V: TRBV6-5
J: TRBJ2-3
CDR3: ASSYSPQGLTDTQY

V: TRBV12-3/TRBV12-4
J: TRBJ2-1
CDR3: ASSLRVSLYELAGPGDEQF

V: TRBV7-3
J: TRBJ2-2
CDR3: ASSRDYRADGELF

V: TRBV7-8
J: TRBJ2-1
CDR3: ASSLKGQWGPYNEQF

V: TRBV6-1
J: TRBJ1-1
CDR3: ASSGASGNTEAF

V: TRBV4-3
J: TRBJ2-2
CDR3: ASSQEFLAVNTGELF

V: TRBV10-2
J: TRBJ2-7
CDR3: ASSDLGADYEQY

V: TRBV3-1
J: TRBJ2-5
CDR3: ASSQGLAGGPGEETQY

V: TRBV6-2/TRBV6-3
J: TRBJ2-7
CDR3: ASSPVGGESYEQY

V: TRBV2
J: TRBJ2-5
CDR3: ASSGIAKPQETQY

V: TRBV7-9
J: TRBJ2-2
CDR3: ASSFKFGAGTGELF

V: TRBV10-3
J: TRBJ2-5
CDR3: AIRKGTSGQETQY

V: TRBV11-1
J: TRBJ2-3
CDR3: ASSLGLAGAITDTQY

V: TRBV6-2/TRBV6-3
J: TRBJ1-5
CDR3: ASQGQGVNQPQH

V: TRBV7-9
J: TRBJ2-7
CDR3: ASSLAPRDRGLKNEQY

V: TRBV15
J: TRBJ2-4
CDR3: ATSAMGNIQY

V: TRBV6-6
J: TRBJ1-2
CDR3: ASSHPRQGAGYGYT

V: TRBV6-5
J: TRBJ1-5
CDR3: ATSPGHHSNQPQH

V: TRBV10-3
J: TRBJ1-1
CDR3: AISPRQGDRTEAF

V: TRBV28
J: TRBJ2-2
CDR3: ASSPMRGPKHLLGTGELF

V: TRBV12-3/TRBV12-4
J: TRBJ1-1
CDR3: ASSFPTTNTEAF

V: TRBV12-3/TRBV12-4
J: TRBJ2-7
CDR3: ASRTSSVGTSGSYEQY